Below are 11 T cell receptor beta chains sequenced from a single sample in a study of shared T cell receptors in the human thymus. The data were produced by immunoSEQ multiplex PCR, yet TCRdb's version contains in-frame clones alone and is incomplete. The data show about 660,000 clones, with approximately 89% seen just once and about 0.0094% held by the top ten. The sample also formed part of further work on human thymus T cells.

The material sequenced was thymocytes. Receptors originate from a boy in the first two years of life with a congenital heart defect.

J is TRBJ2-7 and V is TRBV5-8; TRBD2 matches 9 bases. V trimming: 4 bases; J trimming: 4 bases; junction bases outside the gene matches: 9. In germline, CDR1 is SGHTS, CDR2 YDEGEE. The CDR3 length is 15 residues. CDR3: CASSRPGLAMYEQYF. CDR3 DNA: TGTGCCAGCAGCCGACCGGGACTAGCTATGTACGAGCAGTACTTC.

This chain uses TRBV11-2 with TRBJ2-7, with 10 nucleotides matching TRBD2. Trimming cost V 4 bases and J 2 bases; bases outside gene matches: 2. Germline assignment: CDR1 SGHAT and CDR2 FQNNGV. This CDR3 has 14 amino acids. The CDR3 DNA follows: TGTGCCAGCAGCTGCGGACTAGCGGCCTACGAGCAGTACTTC. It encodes CASSCGLAAYEQYF.

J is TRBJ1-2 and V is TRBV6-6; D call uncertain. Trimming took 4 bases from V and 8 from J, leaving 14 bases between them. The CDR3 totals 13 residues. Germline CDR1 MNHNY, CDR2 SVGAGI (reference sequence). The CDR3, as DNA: TGTGCCAGCAGTTGTGAACAGACACAAGGCTACACCTTC. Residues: CASSCEQTQGYTF.

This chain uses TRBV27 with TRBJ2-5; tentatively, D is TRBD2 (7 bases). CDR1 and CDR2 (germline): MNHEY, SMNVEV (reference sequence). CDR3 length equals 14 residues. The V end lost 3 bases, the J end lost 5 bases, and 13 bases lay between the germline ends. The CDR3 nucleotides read TGTGCCAGCAGTTTGGGGGGGGCCAATGAGACCCAGTACTTC. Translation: CASSLGGANETQYF.

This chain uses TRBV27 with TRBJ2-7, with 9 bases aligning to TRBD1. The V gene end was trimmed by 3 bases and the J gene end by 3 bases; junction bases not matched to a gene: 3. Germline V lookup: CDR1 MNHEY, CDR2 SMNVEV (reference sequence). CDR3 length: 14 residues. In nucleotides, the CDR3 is TGTGCCAGCAGTTTTACAGGGGGCATCTACGAGCAGTACTTC. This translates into CASSFTGGIYEQYF.

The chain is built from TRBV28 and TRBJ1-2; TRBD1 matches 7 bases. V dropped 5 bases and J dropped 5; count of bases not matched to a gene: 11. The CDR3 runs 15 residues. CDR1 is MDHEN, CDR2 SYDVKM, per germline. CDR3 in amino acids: CASSARYRGAYGYTF. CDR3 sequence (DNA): TGTGCCAGCAGTGCCAGATACAGGGGAGCGTATGGCTACACCTTC.

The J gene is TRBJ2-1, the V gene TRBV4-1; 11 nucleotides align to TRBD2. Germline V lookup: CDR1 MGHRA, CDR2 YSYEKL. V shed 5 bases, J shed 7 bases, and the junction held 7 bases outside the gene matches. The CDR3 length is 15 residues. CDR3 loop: CASSGLAGGGNEQFF. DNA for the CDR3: TGCGCCAGCAGCGGGCTAGCGGGGGGTGGGAATGAGCAGTTCTTC.

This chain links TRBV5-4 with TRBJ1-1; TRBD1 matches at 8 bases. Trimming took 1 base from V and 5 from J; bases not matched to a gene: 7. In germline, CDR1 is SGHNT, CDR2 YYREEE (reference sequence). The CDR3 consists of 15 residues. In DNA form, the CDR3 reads TGTGCCAGCAGCTTGAGCAGGGGGCGAAGGACTGAAGCTTTCTTT. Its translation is CASSLSRGRRTEAFF. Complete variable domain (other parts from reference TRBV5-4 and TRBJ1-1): ETGVTQSPTHLIKTRGQQVTLRCSSQSGHNTVSWYQQALGQGPQFIFQYYREEENGRGNFPPRFSGLQFPNYSSELNVNALELDDSALYLCASSLSRGRRTEAFFGQGTRLTVV.

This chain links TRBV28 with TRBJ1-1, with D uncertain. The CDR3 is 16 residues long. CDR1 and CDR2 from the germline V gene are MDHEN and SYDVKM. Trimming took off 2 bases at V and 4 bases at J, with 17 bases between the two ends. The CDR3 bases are TGTGCCAGCAGTTTAGGTAGAGGCGGATCCTCCACTGAAGCTTTCTTT. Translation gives CASSLGRGGSSTEAFF.

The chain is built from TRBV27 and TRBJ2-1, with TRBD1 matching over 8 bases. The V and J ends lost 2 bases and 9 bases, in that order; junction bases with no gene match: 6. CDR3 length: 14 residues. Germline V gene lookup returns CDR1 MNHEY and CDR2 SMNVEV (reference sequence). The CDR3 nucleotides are TGTGCCAGCAGTTTAGGACAGGGCACGGGTGAGCAGTTCTTC. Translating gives CASSLGQGTGEQFF.

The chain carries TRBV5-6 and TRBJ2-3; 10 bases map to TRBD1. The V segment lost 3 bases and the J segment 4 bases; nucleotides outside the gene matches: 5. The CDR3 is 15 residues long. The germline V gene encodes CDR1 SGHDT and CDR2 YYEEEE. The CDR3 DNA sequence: TGTGCCAGCAGCTGGCTGACAGGGGGCTCAGATACGCAGTATTTT. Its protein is CASSWLTGGSDTQYF.